These T cell receptor beta chains were read from a single sample in a study of cytomegalovirus exposure and HLA in healthy donors. Assay: immunoSEQ multiplex PCR; the TCRdb copy retains only in-frame clones and omits some. In the table there are under 300,000 clones, about 80% of which are singletons. The sample taken for sequencing was PBMCs. All receptors come from a woman in her sixties in good health and CMV-seropositive. Each CDR3 is given with its conserved first and last residue. D genes are given only for firm matches. Not every row has a clone size; where given, it reads once, few, many or a size class.

V gene	J gene	clone size	D gene	CDR3 protein	CDR3 DNA
TRBV7-9	TRBJ2-2	NA	NA	CVSSPSGLATTGELFF	TGTGTCAGCAGCCCCTCGGGACTGGCGACCACCGGGGAGCTGTTTTTT
TRBV29-1	TRBJ1-5	NA	NA	CSGQQDSNQPQHF	TGCAGCGGACAGCAGGATAGCAATCAGCCCCAGCATTTT
TRBV5-1	TRBJ1-3	NA	TRBD1	CASSAGTDRGLRNTIYF	TGCGCCAGCAGCGCGGGGACCGACAGGGGGCTCAGAAACACCATATATTTT
TRBV28	TRBJ2-1	NA	NA	CASSSLPGDWDEQFF	TGTGCCAGCAGTTCACTACCCGGGGACTGGGATGAGCAGTTCTTC
TRBV5-1	TRBJ2-5	few	NA	CASSLVAGVETQYF	TGCGCCAGCAGCTTGGTGGCTGGAGTAGAGACCCAGTACTTC
TRBV9	TRBJ2-1	NA	NA	CASSPTRLTGEQFF	TGTGCCAGCAGCCCTACGAGACTAACGGGTGAGCAGTTCTTC
TRBV5-1	TRBJ2-2	NA	NA	CASSIQGSGELFF	TGCGCCAGCAGCATCCAGGGTTCCGGGGAGCTGTTTTTT
TRBV25-1	TRBJ2-1	NA	TRBD1	CASSEWVTGATGEQFF	TGTGCCAGCAGTGAATGGGTGACAGGGGCAACAGGTGAGCAGTTCTTC
TRBV7-2	TRBJ2-7	NA	NA	CASRYSYEQYF	TGTGCCAGCAGATACTCCTACGAGCAGTACTTC
TRBV11-2	TRBJ2-1	NA	NA	CASSSLGSEQFF	TGTGCCAGCAGCTCCCTTGGTAGCGAACAGTTCTTC
TRBV27	TRBJ1-5	once	TRBD1	CASSSGTGGRQPQHF	TGTGCCAGCAGTTCGGGGACAGGGGGGAGGCAGCCCCAGCATTTT
TRBV6-1	TRBJ2-7	NA	NA	CASSEAVFLRESSYEQYF	TGTGCCAGCAGTGAAGCGGTCTTTCTGCGGGAAAGCTCCTACGAGCAGTACTTC
TRBV11-2	TRBJ2-1	NA	TRBD2	CASSDLAGAHNEQFF	TGTGCCAGCAGCGACTTAGCGGGAGCTCATAATGAGCAGTTCTTC
TRBV19	TRBJ1-5	NA	TRBD1	CASPLDRVLNQPQHF	TGTGCCAGTCCTCTTGACAGGGTGCTCAATCAGCCCCAGCATTTT
TRBV15	TRBJ1-1	NA	NA	CATSRQANTEAFF	TGTGCCACCAGCAGGCAAGCGAACACTGAAGCTTTCTTT
TRBV19	TRBJ2-7	NA	NA	CASRDSITSSSYEQYF	TGTGCCAGTAGGGACAGCATAACCTCTAGCTCCTACGAGCAGTACTTC
TRBV19	TRBJ1-2	once	TRBD1	CASRFGQGIYGYTF	TGTGCCAGCAGATTCGGACAGGGGATCTATGGCTACACCTTC
TRBV19	TRBJ1-1	few	NA	CASTWAPNTEAFF	TGTGCCAGTACTTGGGCCCCGAACACTGAAGCTTTCTTT
TRBV21-1	TRBJ1-5	NA	NA	CASSKALRRGAHSYQPQHF	TGTGCCAGCAGCAAAGCGCTGCGTCGGGGGGCGCATAGCTATCAGCCCCAGCATTTT
TRBV9	TRBJ2-7	few	TRBD2	CASSVGLASYEQYF	TGTGCCAGCAGCGTGGGACTAGCGAGCTACGAGCAGTACTTC
TRBV2	TRBJ1-5	NA	TRBD1	CASSEKRQGGIQPQHF	TGTGCCAGCAGTGAAAAGCGGCAGGGGGGAATCCAGCCCCAGCATTTT
TRBV4-2	TRBJ2-2	NA	NA	CASSQDRRSGELFF	TGTGCCAGCAGCCAAGATCGGAGGAGCGGGGAGCTGTTTTTT
TRBV14	TRBJ1-1	once	NA	CANSLQANTEAFF	TGTGCCAACAGCCTCCAAGCGAACACTGAAGCTTTCTTT
TRBV12-5	TRBJ2-1	NA	NA	CASGLLRDAYEQFF	TGTGCTAGTGGTTTGTTGCGGGATGCGTATGAGCAGTTCTTC
TRBV11-2	TRBJ2-7	NA	TRBD1	CASSFRDSYEQYF	TGTGCCAGCAGCTTCCGGGACAGCTACGAGCAGTACTTC
TRBV30	TRBJ2-7	NA	NA	CAWGGGPFLYEQYF	TGTGCCTGGGGCGGGGGCCCGTTCTTATACGAGCAGTACTTC
TRBV19	TRBJ1-4	few	NA	CASRTPRSNEKLFF	TGTGCCAGTAGGACTCCGCGTTCCAATGAAAAACTGTTTTTT
TRBV2	TRBJ2-7	NA	NA	CASGRGSYEQYF	TGTGCCAGCGGCCGGGGTTCCTACGAGCAGTACTTC
TRBV6-1	TRBJ2-2	NA	NA	CASSEMTGTGELFF	TGTGCCAGCAGTGAAATGACGGGGACCGGGGAGCTGTTTTTT
TRBV7-9	TRBJ1-3	NA	NA	CSSSTTGSGGNTIYF	TGTTCCAGCAGCACTACAGGGTCGGGTGGAAACACCATATATTTT
TRBV19	TRBJ2-6	few	NA	CASSIQGGTGANVLTF	TGTGCCAGTAGTATCCAAGGGGGAACTGGGGCCAACGTCCTGACTTTC
TRBV7-9	TRBJ2-7	NA	NA	CASSLKGASYEQYF	TGTGCCAGCAGCTTAAAAGGGGCTTCCTACGAGCAGTACTTC
TRBV2	TRBJ2-1	NA	NA	CASSEPTYNEQFF	TGTGCCAGCAGTGAGCCTACTTACAATGAGCAGTTCTTC
TRBV2	TRBJ1-1	NA	TRBD1	CASSGQGGLNTEAFF	TGTGCCAGCAGTGGACAGGGGGGATTGAACACTGAAGCTTTCTTT
TRBV18	TRBJ2-7	once	TRBD1	CASSPLDRAYEQYF	TGTGCCAGCTCACCGCTAGACAGGGCCTACGAGCAGTACTTC
TRBV7-2	TRBJ1-5	NA	NA	CASSLVADINQPQHF	TGTGCCAGCAGCTTAGTGGCGGATATCAATCAGCCCCAGCATTTT
TRBV5-1	TRBJ2-5	once	TRBD1	CASSGGTGGETQYF	TGCGCCAGCAGCGGGGGGACAGGGGGAGAGACCCAGTACTTC
TRBV7-9	TRBJ1-5	NA	TRBD1	CASSLGGTGTQPQHF	TGTGCCAGCAGCTTAGGGGGGACAGGTACTCAGCCCCAGCATTTT
TRBV18	TRBJ2-1	few	TRBD2	CASSPIMTSGRANEQFF	TGTGCCAGCTCACCCATAATGACTAGCGGGAGGGCGAATGAGCAGTTCTTC
TRBV4-1	TRBJ1-2	NA	NA	CASSQDIGSTNYGYTF	TGCGCCAGCAGCCAAGATATCGGGAGTACTAACTATGGCTACACCTTC
TRBV29-1	TRBJ1-3	NA	NA	CSVLPGDSGNTIYF	TGCAGCGTCCTCCCGGGGGACTCTGGAAACACCATATATTTT
TRBV28	TRBJ1-2	NA	NA	CASSTGMSYGYTF	TGTGCCAGCAGCACCGGGATGAGCTATGGCTACACCTTC
TRBV28	TRBJ2-1	NA	TRBD2	CASTPLAGGVGEQFF	TGTGCCAGCACCCCACTAGCGGGAGGGGTGGGTGAGCAGTTCTTC
TRBV10-3	TRBJ1-5	NA	NA	CASHRDSNQPQHF	TGTGCCAGCCACAGGGATAGCAATCAGCCCCAGCATTTT
TRBV4-1	TRBJ2-3	NA	TRBD2	CASSQGGGSGNSDTQYF	TGCGCCAGCAGCCAAGGGGGGGGTAGCGGGAATTCAGATACGCAGTATTTT
TRBV29-1	TRBJ2-5	NA	NA	CSVEGSIETQYF	TGCAGCGTTGAGGGGAGTATAGAGACCCAGTACTTC
TRBV30	TRBJ2-7	NA	NA	CAWSAGYEQYF	TGTGCCTGGAGTGCGGGCTACGAGCAGTACTTC
TRBV19	TRBJ1-5	NA	NA	CASSMEAEYQPQHF	TGTGCCAGTAGTATGGAGGCAGAATATCAGCCCCAGCATTTT
TRBV28	TRBJ1-2	NA	NA	CASSLGLGINYGYTF	TGTGCCAGCAGTTTGGGGCTGGGGATCAACTATGGCTACACCTTC
TRBV9	TRBJ2-3	NA	TRBD2	CASSVAGGQLDTQYF	TGTGCCAGCAGCGTAGCGGGAGGCCAGCTCGATACGCAGTATTTT
TRBV2	TRBJ1-1	NA	TRBD1	CASIQGAEAFF	TGTGCCAGTATACAGGGGGCTGAAGCTTTCTTT
TRBV7-6	TRBJ2-5	NA	TRBD2	CASKGLAGVLGETQYF	TGTGCCAGCAAGGGGCTAGCGGGAGTTTTGGGGGAGACCCAGTACTTC
TRBV12-5	TRBJ1-2	NA	TRBD1	CASGGTGLPGYTF	TGTGCTAGTGGGGGGACAGGGCTACCTGGCTACACCTTC
TRBV6-5	TRBJ2-7	few	TRBD1	CASSQGASYEQYF	TGTGCCAGCAGTCAGGGGGCGTCCTACGAGCAGTACTTC
TRBV27	TRBJ1-4	NA	NA	CASSFRPREEKLFF	TGTGCCAGCAGTTTCAGACCCAGGGAAGAAAAACTGTTTTTT